Presented here are 10 T cell receptor beta chains from one specimen sequenced in a study of T cells in narcolepsy. The data were produced by immunoSEQ multiplex PCR, yet TCRdb's version contains in-frame clones alone and is incomplete. In the table there are about 27,000 clones, about 80% of which are singletons. Sequencing was carried out using CD45RA- memory CD4+ T cells from PBMCs. The source is a human donor with narcolepsy.

This clone came up a few times. The chain recombines TRBV30 with TRBJ1-6; D might be TRBD1 (6 bases). CDR1 and CDR2 (germline): GTSNPN, SVGIG (reference sequence). Trimming stripped 8 bases from V and 13 bases from J, with 15 bases between. The CDR3 covers 11 residues. CDR3 region: CAGDIGSPLHF. In DNA, the CDR3 is TGTGCCGGGGACATAGGATCCCCCCTCCACTTT.

The genes are TRBV27 and TRBJ1-2; 7 bases agree with TRBD1. J was trimmed by 3 bases and V by 6 bases; bases with no gene match: 10. This CDR3 contains 15 residues. From germline, CDR1 is MNHEY and CDR2 SMNVEV (reference sequence). CDR3 bases: TGTGCCAGCAGGCGCTCCGGGACAGTCGACTATGGCTACACCTTC. Residues: CASRRSGTVDYGYTF.

J is TRBJ2-7 and V is TRBV10-1; TRBD1 matches 10 bases. Trimming at V came to 1 base and at J to 7 bases, leaving 1 base not matched to a gene. The CDR3 consists of 13 residues. The germline V gene encodes CDR1 WNHNN and CDR2 SYGVQD (reference sequence). CDR3 residues: CASSEWTGGEQYF. Written as DNA, the CDR3 is TGCGCCAGCAGTGAGTGGACAGGGGGAGAGCAGTACTTC.

The chain's CDR3 is CATSRNRQGATDEQFF. The DNA of the CDR3 is TGTGCCACCAGCAGAAATAGACAGGGGGCGACCGATGAGCAGTTCTTC. This chain joins TRBV15 and TRBJ2-1; 10 nucleotides match TRBD1. The CDR3 consists of 16 residues. Germline CDR1 and CDR2: LNHNV and YYDKDF (reference sequence). Trimming at V came to 2 bases and at J to 8 bases, leaving 9 bases not matched to a gene.

The chain recombines TRBV2 with TRBJ2-4; 12 nucleotides line up with TRBD2. This CDR3 contains 21 residues. J was trimmed by 2 bases and V by 3 bases; bases with no gene match: 17. CDR1 and CDR2 (germline): SNHLY, FYNNEI. The CDR3 region has the DNA TGTGCCAGCAGTGAGGTAGTAGGACTAGCGGGGTGGAACCCTCCCAAAAACATTCAGTACTTC. This translates into CASSEVVGLAGWNPPKNIQYF.

The chain joins TRBV5-1 to TRBJ2-7; TRBD2 is a possible D gene (5 bases). The CDR3 consists of 13 residues. Germline V gene lookup returns CDR1 SGHRS and CDR2 YFSETQ. This CDR3 is CATGDPSSYEQYF. The CDR3 DNA reads as TGCGCGACCGGGGATCCCAGCTCCTACGAGCAGTACTTC.

This clone was counted between two and nine times. The chain has TRBV19 and TRBJ1-1, with 7 bases matching TRBD1. This CDR3 has 16 amino acids. V dropped 5 bases and J dropped 1; count of bases not matched to a gene: 10. Germline assignment: CDR1 LNHDA and CDR2 SQIVND (reference sequence). CDR3 coding DNA: TGTGCCAGTAGTGCGGGACAGCGATTTCGGAACACTGAAGCTTTCTTT. Translating it yields CASSAGQRFRNTEAFF.

The chain couples TRBV9 to TRBJ2-3; possible D gene TRBD2, 6 bases. The CDR3 is 16 amino acids. Germline V gene lookup returns CDR1 SGDLS and CDR2 YYNGEE. Between the trimmed V and J ends, which lost 1 base and 0 bases, there was a span of 12 bases. The CDR3 coding sequence is TGTGCCAGCAGCGTACTAGGACTACTTAGCACAGATACGCAGTATTTT. As protein: CASSVLGLLSTDTQYF.

The genes are TRBV7-3 and TRBJ2-1; 11 positions match TRBD2. There are 15 residues in the CDR3. V lost 1 base and J lost 7; bases outside the gene matches: 3. Germline V gene lookup returns CDR1 SGHTA and CDR2 FQGTGA. CDR3 coding DNA: TGTGCCAGCAGCTTAAGCCTAGCGGGGGGAAATGAGCAGTTCTTC. This codes for CASSLSLAGGNEQFF. The entire variable domain, with the rest obtained from reference TRBV7-3 and TRBJ2-1, is as follows: GAGVSQTPSNKVTEKGKYVELRCDPISGHTALYWYRQSLGQGPEFLIYFQGTGAADDSGLPNDRFFAVRPEGSVSTLKIQRTERGDSAVYLCASSLSLAGGNEQFFGPGTRLTVL.

The chain has TRBV27 and TRBJ2-7; 12 positions match TRBD1. Trimming cost V 5 bases and J 7 bases; bases outside gene matches: 12. This CDR3 has 16 amino acids. Germline assignment: CDR1 MNHEY and CDR2 SMNVEV (reference sequence). The CDR3 protein is CASSPRDRGRGGEQYF. In DNA, the CDR3 is TGTGCCAGCAGTCCCCGGGACAGGGGGCGAGGGGGGGAGCAGTACTTC.